This TCR beta chain is from a study of human T cells and chemical hapten exposure. This clonotype was picked up a small number of times. V was pared by 6 bases and J by 2 bases, with 12 bases between. The CDR3 extends over 14 amino acids. Time point indicated: healthy volunteer bleed at 2 weeks. The study extracted total RNA from unfractionated whole blood. Per the study methods: Sample TCR totals centred on a median of about 100,000, ranging about 23,224 to 690,600. Each CDR3 protein gets one entry after TCRdb re-called the RACE reads with MiXCR. The V and J calls come from TCRdb's annotation, not from the publication. The sample contains more than 70,000 distinct CDR3 sequences, approximately 10% of which appear only once.

The sequenced sample consisted of whole blood. The sequence derives from a female donor in good health. Some clones in this sample may be carry-over from other donors' samples. The V gene is TRBV12-3 or TRBV12-4, the J gene TRBJ2-3; D gene ambiguous. Here the CDR3 DNA reads TGTGCCAGCAGCCCCGCCTGGTCCACAGATACGCAGTATTTT. Translated, it gives CASSPAWSTDTQYF.